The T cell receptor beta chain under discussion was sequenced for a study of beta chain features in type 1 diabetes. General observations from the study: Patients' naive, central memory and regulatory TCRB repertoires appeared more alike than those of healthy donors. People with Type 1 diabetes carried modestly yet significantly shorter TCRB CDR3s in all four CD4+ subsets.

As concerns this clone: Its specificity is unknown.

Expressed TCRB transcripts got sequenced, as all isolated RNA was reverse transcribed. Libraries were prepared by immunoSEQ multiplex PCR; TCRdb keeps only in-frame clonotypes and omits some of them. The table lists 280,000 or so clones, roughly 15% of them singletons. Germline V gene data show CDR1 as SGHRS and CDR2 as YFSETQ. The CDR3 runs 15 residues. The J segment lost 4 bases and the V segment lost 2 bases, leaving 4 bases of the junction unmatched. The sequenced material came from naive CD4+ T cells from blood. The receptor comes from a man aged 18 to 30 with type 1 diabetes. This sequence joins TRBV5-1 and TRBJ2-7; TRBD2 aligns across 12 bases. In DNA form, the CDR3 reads TGCGCCAGCAGCTTCGAGACTAGCGGGGGATACGAGCAGTACTTC. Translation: CASSFETSGGYEQYF.